The sequence of this TCR beta chain was determined in a study of blood T cell repertoires in COVID-19. The overall study: Sites across the United States, Italy and Spain contributed samples from acute and convalescent COVID-19. Sample material is recorded as cDNA or gDNA derived from T cells, B-cell-depleted T cells, or PBMCs.

V shed 2 bases, J shed 1 base, and the junction held 7 bases outside the gene matches. This CDR3 comprises 16 residues. Germline-derived CDR1 and CDR2 are GTSNPN and SVGIG (reference sequence). Original processing methods: For nucleated cells, counts were estimated from reference gene primer amplification. Assay used: immunoSEQ multiplex PCR; TCRdb lists only in-frame clones, some missing. D and trimming come from the DNA, and the V and J calls and clone size come from that table. Among under 20,000 clones listed, 80% to 90% were seen once. The rearrangement links TRBV30 to TRBJ1-3; TRBD1 aligns across 8 bases. Specimen: peripheral blood. The source is a human donor with active COVID-19. The donor label of this sample is uncertain. The CDR3 sequence: CAWSTRQGRSGNTIYF. For the CDR3, the DNA is TGTGCCTGGAGTACAAGACAGGGGAGGTCTGGAAACACCATATATTTT.